The 3 T cell receptor beta chains below all came from one sample that was sequenced in a study of beta chain features in type 1 diabetes. Expressed TCRB transcripts got sequenced, as all isolated RNA was reverse transcribed. Assay: immunoSEQ multiplex PCR; the TCRdb copy retains only in-frame clones and omits some. Among fewer than 350,000 clones listed, approximately 15% were seen once. Their target antigens are unknown. Study-wide points: Significant though moderate, a shortening of TCRB CDR3s appeared in all four CD4+ subsets of Type 1 diabetes patients.

Sequenced: naive CD4+ T cells from blood. The receptor source for this set is a man between 18 and 35 years old with type 1 diabetes.

This clone was detected a few times. The gene calls are TRBV9 and TRBJ2-6; 7 bases are shared with TRBD2. Trimming removed 3 bases from V and 1 base from J; junction bases left unmatched: 10. Germline values: CDR1 SGDLS, CDR2 YYNGEE. CDR3 length: 18 amino acids. CDR3 coding DNA: TGTGCCAGCAGCGCCCTAGCGGCCTACTTTTCTGGGGCCAACGTCCTGACTTTC. Translation: CASSALAAYFSGANVLTF.

A few counts support this clone. This chain uses TRBV5-1 with TRBJ2-7, with 9 positions matching TRBD1. The CDR3 covers 11 residues. Trimming removed 4 bases from V and 10 bases from J; junction bases left unmatched: 3. The germline CDR1 and CDR2 sequences are SGHRS and YFSETQ. DNA of the CDR3: TGCGCCAGCAGCCGGGACAGGGCTCAGTACTTC. Protein sequence: CASSRDRAQYF.

This clone came up a few times. This chain connects TRBV6-6 to TRBJ2-1, with a possible D match to TRBD1 (5 bases). V lost 6 bases and J lost 7, with 7 bases in between. This CDR3 is built from 11 residues. Germline-derived CDR1 and CDR2 are MNHNY and SVGAGI (reference sequence). In DNA form, the CDR3 reads TGTGCCAGCAGCCAGGGTAATGAGCAGTTCTTC. Translation gives CASSQGNEQFF.